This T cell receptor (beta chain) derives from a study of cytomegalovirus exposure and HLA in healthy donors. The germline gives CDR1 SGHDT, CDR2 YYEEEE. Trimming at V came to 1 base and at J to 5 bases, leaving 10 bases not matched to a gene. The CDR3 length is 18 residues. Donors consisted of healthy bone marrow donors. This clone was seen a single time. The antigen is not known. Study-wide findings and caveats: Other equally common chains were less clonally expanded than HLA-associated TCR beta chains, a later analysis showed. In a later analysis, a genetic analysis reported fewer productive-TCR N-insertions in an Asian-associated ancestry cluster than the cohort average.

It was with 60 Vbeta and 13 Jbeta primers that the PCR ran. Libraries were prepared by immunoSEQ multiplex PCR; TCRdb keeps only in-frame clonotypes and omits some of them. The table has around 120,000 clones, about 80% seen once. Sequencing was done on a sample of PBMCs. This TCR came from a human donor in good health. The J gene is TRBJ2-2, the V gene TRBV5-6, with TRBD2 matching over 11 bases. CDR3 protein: CASSLKGLAVLSTGELFF. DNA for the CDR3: TGTGCCAGCAGCTTGAAGGGACTAGCGGTTCTGTCTACCGGGGAGCTGTTTTTT.